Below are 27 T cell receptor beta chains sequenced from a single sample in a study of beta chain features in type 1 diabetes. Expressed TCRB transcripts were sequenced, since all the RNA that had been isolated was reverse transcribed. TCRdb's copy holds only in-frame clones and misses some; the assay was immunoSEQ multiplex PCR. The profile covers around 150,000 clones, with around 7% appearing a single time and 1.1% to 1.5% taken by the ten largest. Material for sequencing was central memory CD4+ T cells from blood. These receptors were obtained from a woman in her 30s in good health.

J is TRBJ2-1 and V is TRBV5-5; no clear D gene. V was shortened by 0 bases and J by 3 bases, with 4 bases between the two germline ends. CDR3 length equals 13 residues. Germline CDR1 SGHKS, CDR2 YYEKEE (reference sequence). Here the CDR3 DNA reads TGTGCCAGCAGCTTGGCCTACTACAATGAGCAGTTCTTC. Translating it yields CASSLAYYNEQFF. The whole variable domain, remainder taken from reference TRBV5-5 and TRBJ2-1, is DAGVTQSPTHLIKTRGQQVTLRCSPISGHKSVSWYQQVLGQGPQFIFQYYEKEERGRGNFPDRFSARQFPNYSSELNVNALLLGDSALYLCASSLAYYNEQFFGPGTRLTVL.

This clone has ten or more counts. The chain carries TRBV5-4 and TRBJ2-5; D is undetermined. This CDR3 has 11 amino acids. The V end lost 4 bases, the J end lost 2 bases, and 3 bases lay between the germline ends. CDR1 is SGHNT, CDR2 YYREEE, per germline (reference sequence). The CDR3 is CASSEQETQYF. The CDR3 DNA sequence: TGTGCCAGCAGCGAGCAAGAGACCCAGTACTTC.

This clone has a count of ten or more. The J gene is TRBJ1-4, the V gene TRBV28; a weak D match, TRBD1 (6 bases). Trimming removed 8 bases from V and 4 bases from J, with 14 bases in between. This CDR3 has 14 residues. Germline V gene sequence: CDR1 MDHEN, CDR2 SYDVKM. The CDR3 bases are TGTGCCAGCGACCGGGGACAAGATAATGAAAAACTGTTTTTT. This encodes CASDRGQDNEKLFF.

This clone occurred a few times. In DNA form, the CDR3 reads TGCAGCGTCGGACAGGGAGGCTCTGGGGCCAACGTCCTGACTTTC. Protein: CSVGQGGSGANVLTF. This chain uses TRBV29-1 with TRBJ2-6, with 8 bases identical to TRBD1. Germline V CDR1 and CDR2: SQVTM, ANQGSEA. This CDR3 contains 15 residues. Losses at the gene ends were 6 bases for V and 0 bases for J; bases not matched to a gene: 4.

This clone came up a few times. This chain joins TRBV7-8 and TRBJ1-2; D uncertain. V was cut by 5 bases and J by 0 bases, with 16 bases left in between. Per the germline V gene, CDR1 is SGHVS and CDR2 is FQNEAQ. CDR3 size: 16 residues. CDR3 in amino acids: CASSLYLLQTNYGYTF. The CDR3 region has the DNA TGTGCCAGCAGCCTCTATCTCCTACAGACTAACTATGGCTACACCTTC.

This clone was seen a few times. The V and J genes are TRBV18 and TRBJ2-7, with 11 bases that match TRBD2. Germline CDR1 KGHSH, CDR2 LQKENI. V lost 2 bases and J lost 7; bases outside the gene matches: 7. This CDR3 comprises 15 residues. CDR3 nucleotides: TGTGCCAGCTCACCAGACCTAGCGGGAGGTCGGGAGCAGTACTTC. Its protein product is CASSPDLAGGREQYF.

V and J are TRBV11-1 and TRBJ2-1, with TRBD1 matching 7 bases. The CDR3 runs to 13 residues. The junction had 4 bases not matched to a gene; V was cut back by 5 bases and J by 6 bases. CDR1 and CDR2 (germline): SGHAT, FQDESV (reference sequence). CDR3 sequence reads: CASSLGTVNEQFF. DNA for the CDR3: TGTGCCAGCAGCCTAGGGACAGTCAATGAGCAGTTCTTC.

The CDR3 sequence is CATGQPSTDTQYF. CDR3 sequence (DNA): TGTGCCACCGGACAGCCTTCCACAGATACGCAGTATTTT. V and J are TRBV10-3 and TRBJ2-3; D is possibly TRBD1 (6 bases). Germline CDR1 ENHRY, CDR2 SYGVKD. The CDR3 sequence is 13 residues long. The V and J ends lost 10 bases and 2 bases respectively, with 13 bases between them.

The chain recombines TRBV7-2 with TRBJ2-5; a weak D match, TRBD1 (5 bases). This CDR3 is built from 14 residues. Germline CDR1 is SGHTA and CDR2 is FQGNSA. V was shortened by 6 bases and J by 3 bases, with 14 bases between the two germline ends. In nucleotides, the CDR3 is TGTGCCAGCAGACATGACTCCAGGGAAGAGACCCAGTACTTC. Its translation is CASRHDSREETQYF.

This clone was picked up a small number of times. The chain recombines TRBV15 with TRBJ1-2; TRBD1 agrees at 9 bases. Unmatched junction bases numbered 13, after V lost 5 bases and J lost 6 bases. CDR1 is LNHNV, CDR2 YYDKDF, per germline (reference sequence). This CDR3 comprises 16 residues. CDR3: CATSASGTGIRNGYTF. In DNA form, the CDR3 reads TGTGCCACCAGCGCCTCCGGGACAGGGATTAGAAATGGCTACACCTTC. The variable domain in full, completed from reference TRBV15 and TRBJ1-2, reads DAMVIQNPRYQVTQFGKPVTLSCSQTLNHNVMYWYQQKSSQAPKLLFHYYDKDFNNEADTPDNFQSRRPNTSFCFLDIRSPGLGDTAMYLCATSASGTGIRNGYTFGSGTRLTVV.

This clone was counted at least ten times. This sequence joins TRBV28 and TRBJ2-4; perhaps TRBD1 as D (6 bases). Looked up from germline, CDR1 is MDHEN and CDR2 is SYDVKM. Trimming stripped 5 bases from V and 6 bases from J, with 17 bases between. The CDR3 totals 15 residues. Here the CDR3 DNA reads TGTGCCAGCAGTCACACAGGGTGGGGTTTAAACATTCAGTACTTC. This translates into CASSHTGWGLNIQYF.

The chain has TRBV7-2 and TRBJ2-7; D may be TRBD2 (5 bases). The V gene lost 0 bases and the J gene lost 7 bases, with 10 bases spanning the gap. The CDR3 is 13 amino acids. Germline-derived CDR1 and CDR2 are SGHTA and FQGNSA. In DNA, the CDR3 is TGTGCCAGCAGCTTAGCGGGTCGAGGGGAGCAGTACTTC. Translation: CASSLAGRGEQYF.

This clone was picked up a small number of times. CDR3: CASSSLGSSYNEQFF. CDR3 in DNA: TGTGCCAGCAGCTCACTCGGGAGCTCCTACAATGAGCAGTTCTTC. The chain recombines TRBV7-9 with TRBJ2-1, with D tentatively TRBD2 (6 bases). In germline, CDR1 is SEHNR, CDR2 FQNEAQ (reference sequence). Between the trimmed V and J ends, which lost 4 bases and 0 bases, there was a span of 10 bases. This CDR3 has 15 residues.

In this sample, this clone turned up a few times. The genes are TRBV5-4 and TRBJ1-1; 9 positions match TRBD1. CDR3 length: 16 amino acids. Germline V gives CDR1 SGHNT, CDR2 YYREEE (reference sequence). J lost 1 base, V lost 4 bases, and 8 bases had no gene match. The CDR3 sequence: CASSLGQGPPNTEAFF. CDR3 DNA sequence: TGTGCCAGCAGCCTTGGACAGGGGCCGCCGAACACTGAAGCTTTCTTT.

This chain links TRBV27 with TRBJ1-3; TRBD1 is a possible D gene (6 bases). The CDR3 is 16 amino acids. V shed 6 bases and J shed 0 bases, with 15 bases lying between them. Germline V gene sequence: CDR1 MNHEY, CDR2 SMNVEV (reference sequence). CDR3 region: CASSPQQGISGNTIYF. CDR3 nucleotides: TGTGCCAGCAGCCCCCAACAGGGAATCTCTGGAAACACCATATATTTT.

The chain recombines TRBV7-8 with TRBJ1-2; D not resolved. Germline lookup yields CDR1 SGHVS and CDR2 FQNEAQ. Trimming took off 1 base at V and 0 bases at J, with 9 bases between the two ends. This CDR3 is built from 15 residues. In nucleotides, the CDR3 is TGTGCCAGCAGCTTAGTTACGGGAGCTAACTATGGCTACACCTTC. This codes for CASSLVTGANYGYTF.

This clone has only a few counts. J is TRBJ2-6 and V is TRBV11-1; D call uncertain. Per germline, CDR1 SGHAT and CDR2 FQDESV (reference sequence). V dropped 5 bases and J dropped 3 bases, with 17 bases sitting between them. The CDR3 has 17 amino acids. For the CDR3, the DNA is TGTGCCAGCAGCCTCCTTGGTGTGCGGAATGGGGCCAACGTCCTGACTTTC. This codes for CASSLLGVRNGANVLTF.

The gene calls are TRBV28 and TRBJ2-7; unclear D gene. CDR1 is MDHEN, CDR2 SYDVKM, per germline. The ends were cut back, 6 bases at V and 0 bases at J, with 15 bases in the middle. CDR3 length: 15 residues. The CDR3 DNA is TGTGCCAGCAGCTCCTTTGGGCACAGCTCCTACGAGCAGTACTTC. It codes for CASSSFGHSSYEQYF.

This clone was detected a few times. The CDR3 sequence is CASSSATSGKVRGTDTQYF. CDR3 in DNA: TGTGCCAGCAGCTCGGCGACTAGCGGGAAGGTTCGCGGCACAGATACGCAGTATTTT. J is TRBJ2-3 and V is TRBV7-9, with 11 bases lining up with TRBD2. Germline lookup yields CDR1 SEHNR and CDR2 FQNEAQ (reference sequence). The trim removed 4 bases at V and 1 base at J, leaving 13 bases unmatched. There are 19 residues in the CDR3.

The CDR3 sequence is CASSSNPGTGVYNEQFF. Written as DNA, the CDR3 is TGCGCCAGCAGCTCGAACCCGGGGACGGGGGTTTACAATGAGCAGTTCTTC. The rearrangement uses TRBV5-1 and TRBJ2-1, with D maybe TRBD2 (6 bases). The CDR3 sequence is 17 residues long. Germline loops: CDR1 SGHRS, CDR2 YFSETQ. V was clipped by 3 bases and J by 4 bases, with 20 bases between them.

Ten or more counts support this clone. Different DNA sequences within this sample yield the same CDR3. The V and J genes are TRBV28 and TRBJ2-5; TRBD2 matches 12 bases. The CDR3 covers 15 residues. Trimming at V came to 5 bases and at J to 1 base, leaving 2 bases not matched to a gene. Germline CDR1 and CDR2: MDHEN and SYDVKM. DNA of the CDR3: TGTGCCAGCAGTCTGACTAGCGGGGGCCAAGAGACCCAGTACTTC. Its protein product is CASSLTSGGQETQYF.

The chain's CDR3 is CAISAGGHNEKLFF. In nucleotides, the CDR3 is TGTGCCATCAGCGCGGGGGGGCATAATGAAAAACTGTTTTTT. V usage is TRBV10-3 and J usage is TRBJ1-4; the D gene is possibly TRBD1 (6 bases). The CDR3 has 14 amino acids. Deletions cut 6 bases from V and 4 bases from J, with 12 bases between. The germline gives CDR1 ENHRY, CDR2 SYGVKD.

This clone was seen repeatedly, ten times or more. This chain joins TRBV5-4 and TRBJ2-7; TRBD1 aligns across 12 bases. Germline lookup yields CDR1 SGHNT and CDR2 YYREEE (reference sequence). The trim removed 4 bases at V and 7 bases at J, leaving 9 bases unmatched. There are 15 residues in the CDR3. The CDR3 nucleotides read TGTGCCAGCAGCGATACCGGGACAGGGGGCACTGAGCAGTACTTC. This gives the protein CASSDTGTGGTEQYF.

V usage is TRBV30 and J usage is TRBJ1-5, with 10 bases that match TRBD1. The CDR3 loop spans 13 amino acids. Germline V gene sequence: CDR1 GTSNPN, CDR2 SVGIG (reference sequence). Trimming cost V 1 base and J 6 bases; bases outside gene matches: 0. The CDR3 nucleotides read TGTGCCTGGAGTGGGACAGGGGGTCAGCCCCAGCATTTT. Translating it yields CAWSGTGGQPQHF.

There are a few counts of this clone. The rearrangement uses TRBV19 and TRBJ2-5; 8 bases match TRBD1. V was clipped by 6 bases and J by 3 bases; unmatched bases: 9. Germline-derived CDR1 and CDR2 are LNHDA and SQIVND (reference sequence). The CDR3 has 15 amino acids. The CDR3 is CASRGGQVREETQYF. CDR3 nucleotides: TGTGCCAGTAGGGGGGGACAGGTTCGAGAAGAGACCCAGTACTTC.

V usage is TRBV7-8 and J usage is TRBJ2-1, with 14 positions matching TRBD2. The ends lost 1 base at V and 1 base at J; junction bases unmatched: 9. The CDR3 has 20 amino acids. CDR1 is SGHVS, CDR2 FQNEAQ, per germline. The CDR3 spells CASSLGGTSGSLGSYNEQFF. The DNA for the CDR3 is TGTGCCAGCAGCTTAGGGGGGACTAGCGGGAGTCTTGGGTCCTACAATGAGCAGTTCTTC.

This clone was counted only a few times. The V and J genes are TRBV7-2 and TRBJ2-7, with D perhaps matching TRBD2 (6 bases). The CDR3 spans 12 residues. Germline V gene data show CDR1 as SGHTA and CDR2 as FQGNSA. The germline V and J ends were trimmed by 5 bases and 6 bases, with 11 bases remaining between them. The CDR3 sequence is CASSARRAEQYF. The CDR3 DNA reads TGTGCCAGCAGCGCCCGGAGGGCCGAGCAGTACTTC.